Here is one T cell receptor (beta chain) with its context. These data come from a study of blood T cell repertoires in COVID-19. Assay used: immunoSEQ multiplex PCR; TCRdb lists only in-frame clones, some missing. The table has hundreds of thousands of clones, about 86% seen once. The germline gives CDR1 LNHNV, CDR2 YYDKDF (reference sequence). V trimming: 1 base; J trimming: 2 bases; junction bases outside the gene matches: 5. CDR3 length: 16 amino acids. V is TRBV15 and J is TRBJ2-1; 7 bases fit TRBD1. The receptor comes from a woman at least 80 years old with acute or convalescent COVID-19. Material for sequencing was peripheral blood. The CDR3 DNA sequence: TGTGCCACCAGCAGAGTAAGGGACAGTACCTACAATGAGCAGTTCTTC. It encodes CATSRVRDSTYNEQFF.